A selection of T cell receptor beta chains follows, all from one sample in a study of blood T cells in healthy people across ages. Via MiXCR, TCRdb re-called the 5' RACE reads, giving one row per CDR3 protein. The repertoire consists of under 2 million distinct CDR3 sequences, with roughly 30% occurring once and the leading ten covering about 11%. The sample was blood. These TCRs come from a young woman in good health. CDR3s include the opening cysteine and the closing phenylalanine or tryptophan. The D gene is left open where the match is weak. Clone size is not always given. Where it is, it says once, few, many or a class for expanded clones.

TRBV20-1	TRBJ2-1	TRBD2	.	TGCAGTGCAAGGATAATCGGTCTCTCCGGGACTAGCGGGAGGCACCGGAATGAGCAGTTCTTC	CSARIIGLSGTSGRHRNEQFF
TRBV5-6	TRBJ2-1	.	.	TGTGCCAGCAGCTTCGGGGGCCGTAACAATGAGCAGTTCTTC	CASSFGGRNNEQFF
TRBV27	TRBJ2-3	TRBD2	.	TGTGCCAGCAGTTCACGACTAGCGGCTGGCACAGATACGCAGTATTTT	CASSSRLAAGTDTQYF
TRBV20-1	TRBJ2-3	.	few	TGCAGTGTTATGAGCGTCGGGGGAACAGATACGCAGTATTTT	CSVMSVGGTDTQYF
TRBV7-9	TRBJ2-3	.	few	TGTGCCAGCAGCTTAGCGGGCAGCGGACGGGGGACAGATACGCAGTATTTT	CASSLAGSGRGTDTQYF
TRBV15	TRBJ2-5	TRBD1	few	TGTGCCACCAGCATGCGACAGGGCCAAGAGACCCAGTACTTC	CATSMRQGQETQYF
TRBV7-2	TRBJ2-5	TRBD2	.	TGTGCCAGCAGCTACTCTAGCGGGAGGCGGGGGGAGACCCAGTACTTC	CASSYSSGRRGETQYF
TRBV2	TRBJ2-1	TRBD2	few	TGTGCCAGCAGTGGATTAGCGGGGGCCCAGGAGCAGTTCTTC	CASSGLAGAQEQFF
TRBV19	TRBJ2-1	TRBD1	few	TGTGCCAGTAGTCTTGGGACAGGGAAATACAATGAGCAGTTCTTC	CASSLGTGKYNEQFF
TRBV5-1	TRBJ1-6	TRBD1	.	TGCGCCAGCAGGGACAGGGAAGGAAATTCACCCCTCCACTTT	CASRDREGNSPLHF
TRBV28	TRBJ2-3	.	.	TGTGCCAGCACCCTGCAGATGGAGGGGACGCAGTATTTT	CASTLQMEGTQYF
TRBV7-8	TRBJ2-5	.	few	TGTGCCAGCAGCCCTAAGTGGATTGGGGAGTCGCAAGAGACCCAGTACTTC	CASSPKWIGESQETQYF
TRBV21-1	TRBJ1-5	.	.	.	CASSKEVGQGASGNQPQHF
TRBV12-3/TRBV12-4	TRBJ1-1	.	.	TGTGCCAGCAGGGCGGCATTCAGGATACTGGACACTGAAGCTTTCTTT	CASRAAFRILDTEAFF
TRBV5-1	TRBJ2-3	TRBD1	.	TGCGCCAGCAAAGCGAGGGCAGGGGGAACAGATACGCAGTATTTT	CASKARAGGTDTQYF
TRBV7-3	TRBJ2-1	TRBD2	.	TGTGCCAGCAGCTCCCTAGCGGGAGCGGGCTACAATGAGCAGTTCTTC	CASSSLAGAGYNEQFF
TRBV7-6	TRBJ2-7	TRBD2	.	TGTGCCAGCAGCTCCCGGCCTCTTAGCGGGGATTACGGGCAGTACTTC	CASSSRPLSGDYGQYF